Listed here are 11 T cell receptor beta chains from one sample, sequenced in a study of read filtering for tumor transcriptome and immune sequencing. The library was built from roughly 400 ng RNA with molecular barcoded adaptors for alpha/delta and beta/gamma chains. TCRdb reprocessed the reads via MiXCR and lists one record per CDR3 protein. The sample contains tens of thousands of distinct CDR3 sequences, around 20% of which appear only once. Sequencing was done on a sample of a population of CD138-negative cells sorted from bone marrow. These receptors originate from a donor at least 40 years old with multiple myeloma.

Many counts were recorded for this clonotype. The V gene is TRBV20-1, the J gene TRBJ1-2; D not resolved. Germline V gene data show CDR1 as DFQATT and CDR2 as SNEGSKA (reference sequence). This CDR3 spans 15 amino acids. Trimming shortened V by 3 bases and J by 0 bases, and 14 bases separated the two germline ends. CDR3 loop: CSASAAVLANYGYTF. CDR3 sequence (DNA): TGCAGTGCTAGCGCGGCAGTTCTAGCTAACTATGGCTACACCTTC.

Ten or more counts support this clonotype. The rearrangement links TRBV5-5 to TRBJ2-5, with D tentatively TRBD2 (7 bases). The CDR3 totals 15 residues. Trimming left V 0 bases short and J 4 bases short, with 13 bases between. Germline lookup yields CDR1 SGHKS and CDR2 YYEKEE (reference sequence). The CDR3 sequence is CASSLAPGGRETQYF. The CDR3, as DNA: TGTGCCAGCAGCTTGGCTCCGGGGGGCCGAGAGACCCAGTACTTC. The full variable domain, in which reference TRBV5-5 and TRBJ2-5 provide the parts outside the CDR3, is DAGVTQSPTHLIKTRGQQVTLRCSPISGHKSVSWYQQVLGQGPQFIFQYYEKEERGRGNFPDRFSARQFPNYSSELNVNALLLGDSALYLCASSLAPGGRETQYFGPGTRLLVL.

There are many counts of this clonotype. J is TRBJ2-2 and V is TRBV14; maybe TRBD2 (6 bases). Germline V gene data show CDR1 as SGHDN and CDR2 as FVKESK. Trimming removed 4 bases at V and 2 bases at J, with 14 bases between. The length of the CDR3 is 16 residues. The CDR3 is CASSRRLASNTGELFF. The CDR3 DNA is TGTGCCAGCAGCCGCAGGCTAGCGTCTAACACCGGGGAGCTGTTTTTT.

This clonotype was found many times. The chain recombines TRBV7-9 with TRBJ2-2; 7 nucleotides line up with TRBD2. The germline gives CDR1 SEHNR, CDR2 FQNEAQ (reference sequence). The CDR3 has 15 residues. Unmatched junction bases numbered 5, after V lost 4 bases and J lost 3 bases. CDR3 DNA sequence: TGTGCCAGCAGCTCCACTAGCGTTGACACCGGGGAGCTGTTTTTT. This encodes CASSSTSVDTGELFF.

This clonotype has just a few counts. The gene calls are TRBV5-6 and TRBJ2-7; D is unclear. V lost 1 base to trimming and J lost 7 bases, with 9 bases between them. The CDR3 has 12 residues. Germline-derived CDR1 and CDR2 are SGHDT and YYEEEE. CDR3 amino acids: CASSLPAGEQYF. The CDR3 DNA reads as TGTGCCAGCAGCTTGCCAGCAGGTGAGCAGTACTTC.

V and J are TRBV6-2 or TRBV6-3 and TRBJ2-1, with TRBD2 as a possible D gene (5 bases). The CDR3 contains 14 residues. Germline values: CDR1 MNHEY, CDR2 SVGEGT. V gave up 6 bases and J gave up 1 base, with 10 bases separating them. The CDR3 loop reads CASRADSSYNEQFF. The CDR3 bases are TGTGCCAGCAGGGCGGACTCATCCTACAATGAGCAGTTCTTC.

This clonotype came up a few times. This chain connects TRBV4-1 to TRBJ2-3; D remains ambiguous. The CDR3 loop spans 13 amino acids. V was clipped by 8 bases and J by 2 bases, with 11 bases between them. CDR1 MGHRA and CDR2 YSYEKL come from the germline V gene. The CDR3 reads CASLGDLTDTQYF. The CDR3 nucleotides are TGCGCCAGCCTCGGTGACCTCACAGATACGCAGTATTTT.

This clonotype was picked up a small number of times. A much larger clone sits a single nucleotide away, making a read error possible. The chain links TRBV5-1 to TRBJ2-3; the D gene is possibly TRBD2 (5 bases). V was cut by 1 base and J by 6 bases, with 12 bases left in between. The CDR3 is 14 amino acids. Looked up from germline, CDR1 is SGHRS and CDR2 is YFSETQ. The CDR3 coding sequence is TGCGCCAGCAGCTTGACTAGAAAGGAGGATACGCAGTATTTT. It codes for CASSLTRKEDTQYF. Using reference TRBV5-1 and TRBJ2-3 for the parts outside the CDR3, the full variable domain is KAGVTQTPRYLIKTRGQQVTLSCSPISGHRSVSWYQQTPGQGLQFLFEYFSETQRNKGNFPGRFSGRQFSNSRSEMNVSTLELGDSALYLCASSLTRKEDTQYFGPGTRLTVL.

The chain is built from TRBV3-1 and TRBJ1-3; D might be TRBD1 (5 bases). From germline, CDR1 is LGHDT and CDR2 YNNKEL (reference sequence). The length of the CDR3 is 16 residues. V shed 4 bases and J shed 4 bases, with 17 bases lying between them. The CDR3 sequence: CASSPRTSSAGNTIYF. As DNA, the CDR3 is TGTGCCAGCAGCCCCCGGACATCCTCAGCAGGAAACACCATATATTTT.

V is TRBV5-4 and J is TRBJ2-3, with D possibly being TRBD2 (7 bases). Germline V gene lookup returns CDR1 SGHNT and CDR2 YYREEE (reference sequence). The V and J ends lost 4 bases and 6 bases respectively, with 15 bases between them. The CDR3 contains 14 residues. CDR3: CASSPDGGQDTQYF. In DNA form, the CDR3 reads TGTGCCAGCAGCCCGGACGGGGGGCAGGATACGCAGTATTTT.

This clonotype was found a few times. The chain joins TRBV6-6 to TRBJ1-1; D may be TRBD1 (5 bases). This CDR3 has 13 amino acids. V was clipped by 3 bases and J by 8 bases, with 13 bases between them. CDR1 is MNHNY and CDR2 is SVGAGI in the germline V gene (reference sequence). CDR3 bases: TGTGCCAGCAGTTATTTAGACAGAGGGGAAGCTTTCTTT. This sequence encodes CASSYLDRGEAFF.